This T cell receptor (beta chain) stems from a study of T cell repertoires in cytomegalovirus infection. Study-wide context: In the study, CMV epitopes included recently identified HLA-C-restricted and well-studied HLA-B-restricted ones. The study's findings and limits: Totalled public TCR beta family frequency picked out people who carried CMV plus the relevant HLA.

As regards this clonotype: Its antigen is currently unknown.

TCRdb used MiXCR to reprocess the reads, holding one entry per CDR3 protein. The sample shows about 890,000 distinct CDR3 sequences, 31% of them seen only once. Germline V gives CDR1 SGHRS, CDR2 YFSETQ. CDR3 length equals 13 residues. V was trimmed by 6 bases and J by 5 bases, leaving 13 bases between them. This chain connects TRBV5-1 to TRBJ2-3; D possibly matches TRBD1 or TRBD2 (6 bases each). This sequence was found in a human donor in good health (CMV status not recorded). Some clones in this sample may be carry-over from other donors' samples. Material: cultured CD8+ T cells from PBMCs, obtained from culture after CMV antigen stimulation. The CDR3 DNA reads TGCGCCAGCAAGATAGGGGGAGGAGATACGCAGTATTTT. Translating gives CASKIGGGDTQYF.